What follows are 16 T cell receptor beta chains derived from one specimen sequenced in a study of shared clonotypes between healthy human individuals. Cells designated naive CD8 were CD45RO-negative and were positively selected for CCR7, with terminally differentiated effector memory CD45RA+ cells excluded. The table came from immunoSEQ multiplex PCR; TCRdb's copy has only in-frame clones and leaves some out. The sample records roughly 1,800,000 clones, approximately 94% being singletons. Sequencing was performed on naive CD8+ T cells sorted from blood. All receptors derive from a young man in good health.

The chain has TRBV13 and TRBJ2-5, with 11 bases matching TRBD2. V dropped 3 bases and J dropped 4; count of bases not matched to a gene: 7. Germline lookup yields CDR1 PRHDT and CDR2 FYEKMQ (reference sequence). The CDR3 consists of 16 residues. CDR3 loop: CASSFRLAGTVETQYF. In DNA form, the CDR3 reads TGTGCCAGCAGCTTCAGACTAGCGGGAACGGTAGAGACCCAGTACTTC.

The chain carries TRBV2 and TRBJ2-7; 10 positions agree with TRBD2. The junction had 9 bases not matched to a gene; V was cut back by 4 bases and J by 3 bases. This CDR3 has 16 amino acids. Germline V CDR1 and CDR2: SNHLY, FYNNEI. The CDR3 DNA sequence: TGTGCCAGCAGTGGGCTAGCGGGAGTTTCGGGCTACGAGCAGTACTTC. Amino acid sequence: CASSGLAGVSGYEQYF. Drawing the rest from reference TRBV2 and TRBJ2-7, the complete variable domain is EPEVTQTPSHQVTQMGQEVILRCVPISNHLYFYWYRQILGQKVEFLVSFYNNEISEKSEIFDDQFSVERPDGSNFTLKIRSTKLEDSAMYFCASSGLAGVSGYEQYFGPGTRLTVT.

V gene TRBV2 combines with J gene TRBJ2-7; 7 bases are a match to TRBD2. The CDR3 runs to 15 residues. CDR1 is SNHLY, CDR2 FYNNEI, per germline. J lost 2 bases, V lost 6 bases, and 10 bases had no gene match. The CDR3 DNA follows: TGTGCCAGCAGGCCCCGCGGAGCGGGAACCTACGAGCAGTACTTC. Encoded protein: CASRPRGAGTYEQYF.

The chain recombines TRBV2 with TRBJ1-1, with D possibly matching TRBD1 (5 bases). The CDR3 has 12 amino acids. Germline values: CDR1 SNHLY, CDR2 FYNNEI. V lost 2 bases, J lost 6 bases, and 7 bases lay in between. The CDR3 loop reads CASSESRAEAFF. CDR3 DNA: TGTGCCAGCAGTGAATCCAGGGCTGAAGCTTTCTTT.

The V call is TRBV6-5, the J call TRBJ2-2; D is unresolved. V shed 7 bases and J shed 3 bases, with 12 bases lying between them. The CDR3 is made up of 14 amino acids. The germline V gene has CDR1 MNHEY and CDR2 SVGAGI. The CDR3 here is CASTLDGYTGELFF. The CDR3 nucleotides are TGTGCCAGCACCTTGGACGGATACACCGGGGAGCTGTTTTTT.

This rearrangement joins TRBV11-2 to TRBJ2-7, with D possibly matching TRBD2 (6 bases). Trimming took 1 base from V and 3 from J, leaving 13 bases between them. There are 15 residues in the CDR3. Germline CDR1 and CDR2: SGHAT and FQNNGV. In nucleotides, the CDR3 is TGTGCCAGCAGCTTAGCTGGCGCGGGACTCTACGAGCAGTACTTC. Its translation: CASSLAGAGLYEQYF.

The chain links TRBV25-1 to TRBJ2-1; D call uncertain. The germline gives CDR1 MGHDK, CDR2 SYGVNS. The CDR3 covers 13 residues. The V end was cut by 2 bases, the J end by 5 bases, with 7 bases between. The CDR3 spells CASSEKGHNEQFF. Here the CDR3 DNA reads TGTGCCAGCAGTGAAAAAGGACACAATGAGCAGTTCTTC.

The chain recombines TRBV9 with TRBJ2-3; 9 bases line up with TRBD2. The germline V gene has CDR1 SGDLS and CDR2 YYNGEE. The CDR3 has 16 residues. V was pared by 0 bases and J by 5 bases, with 7 bases of the junction left unmatched. CDR3 protein: CASSVGLAGRRDTQYF. As DNA, the CDR3 is TGTGCCAGCAGCGTAGGGCTAGCGGGGAGAAGAGATACGCAGTATTTT. The variable domain in full, completed from reference TRBV9 and TRBJ2-3, reads DSGVTQTPKHLITATGQRVTLRCSPRSGDLSVYWYQQSLDQGLQFLIQYYNGEERAKGNILERFSAQQFPDLHSELNLSSLELGDSALYFCASSVGLAGRRDTQYFGPGTRLTVL.

The chain couples TRBV7-2 to TRBJ1-6; 8 bases align to TRBD1. The CDR3 covers 14 residues. Per germline, CDR1 SGHTA and CDR2 FQGNSA. V was pared by 4 bases and J by 9 bases, with 5 bases of the junction left unmatched. The CDR3 reads CASSSTGDVSPLHF. The CDR3 DNA sequence: TGTGCCAGCAGCTCGACAGGGGATGTTTCACCCCTCCACTTT.

On this clone: This CDR3 is also generated by other DNA sequences in the sample. The gene calls are TRBV30 and TRBJ2-1; D ambiguous. CDR1 is GTSNPN and CDR2 is SVGIG in the germline V gene (reference sequence). The CDR3 runs to 12 residues. With 0 bases removed from V and 6 bases from J, the gap between germline ends came to 6 bases. The chain's CDR3 is CAWSVRPNEQFF. The CDR3 DNA is TGTGCCTGGAGTGTTCGGCCCAATGAGCAGTTCTTC.

The rearrangement joins TRBV6-5 to TRBJ2-1; TRBD1 or TRBD2 may be the D gene (6 bases each). V was cut by 7 bases and J by 9 bases, with 13 bases left in between. The CDR3 covers 12 residues. Germline V gene sequence: CDR1 MNHEY, CDR2 SVGAGI. The CDR3 DNA reads as TGTGCCAGCATGTCGGGGGCTTTTGAGCAGTTCTTC. Protein product: CASMSGAFEQFF.

The rearrangement links TRBV7-2 to TRBJ2-5; 11 bases align to TRBD2. V gave up 4 bases and J gave up 5 bases; unmatched junction bases: 9. CDR1 SGHTA and CDR2 FQGNSA come from the germline V gene. The CDR3 is 16 amino acids. In DNA form, the CDR3 reads TGTGCCAGCAGCTGGAAGGGACTAGCGGCTAGGGAGACCCAGTACTTC. Protein product: CASSWKGLAARETQYF.

This chain connects TRBV29-1 to TRBJ1-2; the match to TRBD1 covers 7 bases. Germline V gene sequence: CDR1 SQVTM, CDR2 ANQGSEA. The CDR3 contains 13 residues. Trimming removed 6 bases from V and 7 bases from J; junction bases left unmatched: 11. CDR3: CSVGLMTGPGYTF. DNA for the CDR3: TGCAGCGTGGGCCTGATGACAGGGCCTGGCTACACCTTC. The variable domain in full, with the rest retrieved from reference TRBV29-1 and TRBJ1-2, is SAVISQKPSRDICQRGTSLTIQCQVDSQVTMMFWYRQQPGQSLTLIATANQGSEATYESGFVIDKFPISRPNLTFSTLTVSNMSPEDSSIYLCSVGLMTGPGYTFGSGTRLTVV.

The V gene is TRBV27, the J gene TRBJ1-1; D gene ambiguous. The length of the CDR3 is 11 residues. The germline gives CDR1 MNHEY, CDR2 SMNVEV (reference sequence). The V and J ends lost 5 bases and 4 bases respectively, with 5 bases between them. The CDR3 protein is CASSGFTEAFF. CDR3 nucleotide sequence: TGTGCCAGCAGTGGGTTCACTGAAGCTTTCTTT.

The chain combines TRBV9 with TRBJ2-5, with D perhaps TRBD2 (6 bases). Trimming removed 7 bases from V and 0 bases from J, with 7 bases in between. This CDR3 contains 12 residues. Germline CDR1 and CDR2: SGDLS and YYNGEE. CDR3 in amino acids: CASGGDQETQYF. The CDR3 nucleotides read TGTGCCAGCGGAGGGGACCAAGAGACCCAGTACTTC.

This clone was detected once. This chain links TRBV7-8 with TRBJ2-7; 8 positions match TRBD2. Germline CDR1 SGHVS, CDR2 FQNEAQ. This CDR3 is 16 amino acids long. Unmatched junction bases numbered 11, after V lost 1 base and J lost 6 bases. The CDR3 DNA sequence: TGTGCCAGCAGCTTAGTAGGCGGGAGGTCCGGGGGCGAGCAGTACTTC. Amino acids: CASSLVGGRSGGEQYF.